This T cell receptor (beta chain) appears in the sequencing data of a study of graft-versus-host responses after intestinal transplantation. There are 15 residues in the CDR3. Germline V lookup: CDR1 SGHDN, CDR2 FVKESK. V was trimmed by 1 base and J by 1 base, leaving 10 bases between them. General study findings and limits: Early post-transplant falls in HvG clones accompanied the peak levels of circulating GvH clones. GvH clones appeared in recipient marrow, some first in ileum or blood.

In this sample, this clone turned up a few times. Antigen unknown. Assay used: immunoSEQ multiplex PCR; TCRdb lists only in-frame clones, some missing. The sample has under 130,000 clones; 93% are singletons. The sequence was collected from a human donor who received an intestinal transplant. The chain couples TRBV14 to TRBJ1-1; maybe TRBD1 (5 bases). This specimen was unstimulated CD8+ T cells sorted from spleen or lymph node cells, taken before intestinal transplant. The chain's CDR3 is CASSQVWDQNTEAFF. CDR3 nucleotide sequence: TGTGCCAGCAGCCAAGTATGGGACCAGAACACTGAAGCTTTCTTT.